This T cell receptor (beta chain) was sequenced for a study of T cells after yellow fever vaccination. The wider study: For low cell numbers, libraries were made with SMART-Seq v4 Ultra Low Input. Overall study results and limits: Reappearance after the booster was seen for most primary-vaccination clones, at roughly 96% CD4 and about 90% CD8.

This clonotype was seen only a few times. Its antigen is currently unknown. MiXCR was run by TCRdb on the 5' RACE reads, yielding one entry per CDR3 protein. The table records some 320,000 distinct CDR3 sequences, around 8.6% of them present only once. This CDR3 region has 17 residues. V was shortened by 7 bases and J by 1 base, with 21 bases between the two germline ends. Germline assignment: CDR1 SGHRS and CDR2 YFSETQ. The sample consisted of CD4+ T cells sorted from PBMCs, taken 5 days after the yellow fever booster vaccination. The J gene is TRBJ2-1, the V gene TRBV5-1, with D maybe TRBD2 (6 bases). The sequence derives from a man younger than 30 who received the YFV17D yellow fever vaccine. The CDR3 reads CASLEGGTSPSYNEQFF. DNA for the CDR3: TGCGCCAGCTTGGAGGGCGGGACGAGCCCTTCCTACAATGAGCAGTTCTTC.